The present T cell receptor beta chain was sequenced within a study of cytomegalovirus exposure and HLA in healthy donors. The study, taken as a whole, reports: Cytomegalovirus-associated status was assigned to 164 TCR beta chains. According to a later analysis, most TCR beta chains associated with CMV appeared HLA-restricted.

Concerning this clone: Its specificity is unknown.

Vbeta (60) and Jbeta (13) primers were used in the PCR. TCRdb's table, derived via immunoSEQ multiplex PCR, lists solely in-frame clones and lacks some. The data hold around 150,000 clones, with around 60% observed a single time. Sample: PBMCs. This sequence was found in a woman aged 60-70 years in good health and CMV-seropositive.

DNA of the CDR3: TGTGCCAGCAGCCAAGATCTCGGCACAGGGGGCCTAGCTTTCTTT. This codes for CASSQDLGTGGLAFF. This sequence joins TRBV4-2 and TRBJ1-1; 9 nucleotides agree with TRBD1. The CDR3 consists of 15 residues. The germline CDR1 and CDR2 sequences are LGHNA and YNFKEQ. Trimming cost V 0 bases and J 10 bases; bases outside gene matches: 9.